This TCR beta chain is from a study of cytomegalovirus exposure and HLA in healthy donors. Overall study: About 80 million unique TCRs, all from HLA-typed donors, were included in an early release of the data. Study-level points and caveats: Using a false discovery rate of 0.05, a later analysis showed that 16,951 TCR beta sequences were associated with HLA alleles.

Every donor was a healthy person donating bone marrow. The PCR made use of 60 Vbeta and 13 Jbeta primers. Sequencing used immunoSEQ multiplex PCR; TCRdb keeps in-frame clones, though not all of them. The sample has 80,000 to 95,000 clones. As for this clone: Antigen specificity is unknown.

Germline values: CDR1 SEHNR, CDR2 FQNEAQ (reference sequence). The V end lost 3 bases, the J end lost 3 bases, and 17 bases lay between the germline ends. The CDR3 has 16 residues. The receptor was isolated from a man aged 50 to 59 in good health and CMV-seropositive. The sample comprised PBMCs. The chain is built from TRBV7-9 and TRBJ1-1; D is ambiguous. CDR3 DNA sequence: TGTGCCAGCAGCTTCGGCCGCCAACCCGGGGACACTGAAGCTTTCTTT. Translated, it gives CASSFGRQPGDTEAFF.